The entry that follows covers one TCR beta chain sequence. Read coverage stops 3 residues before the CDR3 terminus; the germline J gene supplies the remainder. The assay was immunoSEQ multiplex PCR, and TCRdb's table has in-frame clones only and misses some. The repertoire table contains about 30,000 clones. CDR3 length: 13 residues. CDR1 is SEHNR and CDR2 is FQNEAQ in the germline V gene (reference sequence). Trimming removed 1 base from V and 5 bases from J, with 6 bases in between. The entry originates in a study of T cells in women clearing cervical HPV infection. Study summary: With HLA typing for only a few women, HLA confounding remains possible.

The chain carries TRBV7-9 and TRBJ1-5, with a weak D call TRBD1 (5 bases). This receptor was identified in a woman aged 18-70 years with a cervical HPV16 infection that either progressed to CIN3+ or cleared (not recorded which). Sequences were obtained from blood buffy coat. CDR3 DNA, as far as it was read: TGTGCCAGCAGCTTAGAAGGGGATCAGCCC. The encoded protein is CASSLEGDQP. The full CDR3 sequence reads CASSLEGDQPQHF. Full variable domain (rest looked up from reference TRBV7-9 and TRBJ1-5): DTGVSQNPRHKITKRGQNVTFRCDPISEHNRLYWYRQTLGQGPEFLTYFQNEAQLEKSRLLSDRFSAERPKGSFSTLEIQRTEQGDSAMYLCASSLEGDQPQHFGDGTRLSIL.